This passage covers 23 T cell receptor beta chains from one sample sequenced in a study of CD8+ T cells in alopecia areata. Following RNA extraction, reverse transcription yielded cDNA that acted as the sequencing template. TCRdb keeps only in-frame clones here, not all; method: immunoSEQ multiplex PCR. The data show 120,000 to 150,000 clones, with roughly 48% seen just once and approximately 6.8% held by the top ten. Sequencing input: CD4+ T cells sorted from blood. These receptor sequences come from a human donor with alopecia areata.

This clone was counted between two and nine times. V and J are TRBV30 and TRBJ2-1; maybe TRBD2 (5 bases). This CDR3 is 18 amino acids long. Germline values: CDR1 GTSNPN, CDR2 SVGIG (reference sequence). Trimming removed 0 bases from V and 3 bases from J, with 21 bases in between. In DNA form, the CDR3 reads TGTGCCTGGAGTGTACGGGGATTCGGGGTTGTGCACTACAATGAGCAGTTCTTC. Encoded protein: CAWSVRGFGVVHYNEQFF.

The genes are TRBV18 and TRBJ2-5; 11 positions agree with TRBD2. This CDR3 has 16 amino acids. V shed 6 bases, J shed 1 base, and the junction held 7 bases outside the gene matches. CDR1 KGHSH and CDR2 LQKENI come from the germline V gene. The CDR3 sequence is CASSSLTSGAQETQYF. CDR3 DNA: TGTGCCAGCTCGAGTCTGACTAGCGGGGCCCAAGAGACCCAGTACTTC.

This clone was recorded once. The CDR3 DNA follows: TGCGCCAGCCTTGGGACAGGGGGGCCACCCACTGAAGCTTTCTTT. Translated: CASLGTGGPPTEAFF. This chain joins TRBV5-1 and TRBJ1-1; TRBD1 agrees at 11 bases. The CDR3 consists of 15 residues. Losses at the gene ends were 7 bases for V and 4 bases for J; bases not matched to a gene: 9. CDR1 and CDR2 (germline): SGHRS, YFSETQ.

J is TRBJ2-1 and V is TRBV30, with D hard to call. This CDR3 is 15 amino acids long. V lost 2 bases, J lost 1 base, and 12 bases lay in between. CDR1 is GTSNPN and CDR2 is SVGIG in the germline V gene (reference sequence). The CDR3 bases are TGTGCCTGGAGTCGGATCAAGAGGTCCTACAATGAGCAGTTCTTC. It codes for CAWSRIKRSYNEQFF.

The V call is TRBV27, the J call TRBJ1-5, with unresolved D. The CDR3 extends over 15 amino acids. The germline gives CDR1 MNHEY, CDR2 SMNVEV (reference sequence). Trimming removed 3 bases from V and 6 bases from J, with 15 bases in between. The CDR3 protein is CASSLDYGGSQPQHF. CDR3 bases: TGTGCCAGCAGTTTGGACTACGGAGGTAGTCAGCCCCAGCATTTT.

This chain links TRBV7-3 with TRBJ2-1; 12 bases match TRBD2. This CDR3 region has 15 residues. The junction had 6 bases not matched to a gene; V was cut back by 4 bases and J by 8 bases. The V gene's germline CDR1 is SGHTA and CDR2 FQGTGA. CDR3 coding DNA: TGTGCCAGCAGCTCAGGACTAGCGGGGACCCATGAGCAGTTCTTC. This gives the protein CASSSGLAGTHEQFF. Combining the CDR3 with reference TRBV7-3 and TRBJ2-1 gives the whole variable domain GAGVSQTPSNKVTEKGKYVELRCDPISGHTALYWYRQSLGQGPEFLIYFQGTGAADDSGLPNDRFFAVRPEGSVSTLKIQRTERGDSAVYLCASSSGLAGTHEQFFGPGTRLTVL.

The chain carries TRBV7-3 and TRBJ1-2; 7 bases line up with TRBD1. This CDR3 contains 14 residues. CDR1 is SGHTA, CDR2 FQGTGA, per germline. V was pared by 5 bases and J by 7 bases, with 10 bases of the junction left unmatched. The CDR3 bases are TGTGCCAGCAGCCCATCTCAGGGGGGGCCTGGCTACACCTTC. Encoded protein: CASSPSQGGPGYTF.

The CDR3 region has the DNA TGTGCCTGGAGTCTTATAACGGGCTATGGCTACACCTTC. Protein product: CAWSLITGYGYTF. The chain links TRBV30 to TRBJ1-2, with D unresolved. Germline V CDR1 and CDR2: GTSNPN, SVGIG (reference sequence). This CDR3 is 13 amino acids long. V shed 2 bases and J shed 4 bases, with 11 bases lying between them.

CDR3 sequence (DNA): TGTGCCAGCAGGGGGACAGTACTTGGCTACACCTTC. Protein product: CASRGTVLGYTF. The V and J genes are TRBV28 and TRBJ1-2; 7 positions match TRBD1. V gave up 6 bases and J gave up 7 bases; unmatched junction bases: 5. Germline lookup yields CDR1 MDHEN and CDR2 SYDVKM. The CDR3 runs to 12 residues.

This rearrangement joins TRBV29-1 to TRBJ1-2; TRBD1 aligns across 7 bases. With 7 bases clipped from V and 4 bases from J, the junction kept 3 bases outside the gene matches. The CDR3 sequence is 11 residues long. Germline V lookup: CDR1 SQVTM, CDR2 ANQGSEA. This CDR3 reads CSASGGYGYTF. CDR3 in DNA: TGCAGCGCATCAGGGGGCTATGGCTACACCTTC.

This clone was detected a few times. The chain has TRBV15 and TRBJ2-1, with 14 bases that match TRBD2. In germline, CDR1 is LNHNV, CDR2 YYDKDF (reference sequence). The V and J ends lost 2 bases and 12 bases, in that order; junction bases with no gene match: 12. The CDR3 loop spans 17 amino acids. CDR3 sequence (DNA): TGTGCCACCAGCAGACATACTCCGGGACTAGCGGGAGCGGGGCAGTTCTTC. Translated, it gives CATSRHTPGLAGAGQFF.

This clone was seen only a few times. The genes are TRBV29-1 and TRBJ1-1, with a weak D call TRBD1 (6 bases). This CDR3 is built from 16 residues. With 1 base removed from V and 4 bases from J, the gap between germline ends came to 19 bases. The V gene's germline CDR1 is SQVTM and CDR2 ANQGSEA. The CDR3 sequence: CSVEGTDKSSFTEAFF. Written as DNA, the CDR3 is TGCAGCGTTGAAGGGACAGACAAATCCTCGTTCACTGAAGCTTTCTTT.

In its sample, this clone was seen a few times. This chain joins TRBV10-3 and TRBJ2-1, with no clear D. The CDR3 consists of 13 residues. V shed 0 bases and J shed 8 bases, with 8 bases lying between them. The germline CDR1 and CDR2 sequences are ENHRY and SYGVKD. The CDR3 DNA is TGTGCCATCAGTGAGTCGGTGGTTTATGAGCAGTTCTTC. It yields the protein CAISESVVYEQFF.

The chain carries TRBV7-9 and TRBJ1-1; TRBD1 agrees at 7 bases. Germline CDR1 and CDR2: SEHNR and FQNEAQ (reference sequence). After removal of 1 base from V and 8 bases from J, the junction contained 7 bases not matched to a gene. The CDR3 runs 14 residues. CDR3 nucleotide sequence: TGTGCCAGCAGCTTAGTACGGGACAGCAGCGAAGCTTTCTTT. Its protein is CASSLVRDSSEAFF.

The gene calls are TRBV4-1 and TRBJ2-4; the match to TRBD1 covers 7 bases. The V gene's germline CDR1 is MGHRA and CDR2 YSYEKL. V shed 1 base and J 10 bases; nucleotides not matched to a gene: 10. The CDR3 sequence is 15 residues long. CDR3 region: CASSQAGQVWGIQYF. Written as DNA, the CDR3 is TGCGCCAGCAGCCAAGCTGGACAGGTCTGGGGGATTCAGTACTTC.

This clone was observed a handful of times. CDR3 region: CASSLSPDRAKNIQYF. In nucleotides, the CDR3 is TGTGCCAGCAGTTTATCACCGGACAGGGCAAAAAACATTCAGTACTTC. This chain connects TRBV28 to TRBJ2-4, with 8 bases aligning to TRBD1. Germline V gives CDR1 MDHEN, CDR2 SYDVKM. V shed 1 base, J shed 4 bases, and the junction held 6 bases outside the gene matches. The CDR3 runs to 16 residues.

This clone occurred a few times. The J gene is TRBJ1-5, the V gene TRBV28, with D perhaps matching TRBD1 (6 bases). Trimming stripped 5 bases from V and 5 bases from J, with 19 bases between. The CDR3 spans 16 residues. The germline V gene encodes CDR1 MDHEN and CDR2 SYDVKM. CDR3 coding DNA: TGTGCCAGCAGTGCTCGGGACAATCTTATCCATCAGCCCCAGCATTTT. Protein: CASSARDNLIHQPQHF.

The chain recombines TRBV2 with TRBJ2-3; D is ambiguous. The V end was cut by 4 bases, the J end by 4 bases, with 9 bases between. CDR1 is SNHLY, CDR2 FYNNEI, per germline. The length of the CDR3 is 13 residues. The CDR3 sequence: CASSGRSPDTQYF. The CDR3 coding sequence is TGTGCCAGCAGTGGCCGCTCTCCAGATACGCAGTATTTT.

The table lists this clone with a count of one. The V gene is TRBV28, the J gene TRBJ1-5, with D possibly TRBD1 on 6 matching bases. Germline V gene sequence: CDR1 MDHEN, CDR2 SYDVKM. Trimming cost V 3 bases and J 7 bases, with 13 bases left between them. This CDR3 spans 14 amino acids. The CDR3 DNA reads TGTGCCAGCAGTTTGGGTCAGGGGACGCAGCCCCAGCATTTT. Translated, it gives CASSLGQGTQPQHF.

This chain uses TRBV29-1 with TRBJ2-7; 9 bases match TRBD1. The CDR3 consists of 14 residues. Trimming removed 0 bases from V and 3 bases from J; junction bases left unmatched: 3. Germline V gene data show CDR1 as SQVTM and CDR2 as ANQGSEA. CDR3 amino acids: CSVEDRQGVYEQYF. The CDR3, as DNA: TGCAGCGTTGAAGATCGACAGGGGGTCTACGAGCAGTACTTC.

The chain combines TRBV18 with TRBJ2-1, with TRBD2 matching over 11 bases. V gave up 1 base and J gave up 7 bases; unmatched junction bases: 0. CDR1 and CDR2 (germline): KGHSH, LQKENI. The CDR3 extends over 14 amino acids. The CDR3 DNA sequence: TGTGCCAGCTCACCACTAGCGGGAGGGAATGAGCAGTTCTTC. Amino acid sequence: CASSPLAGGNEQFF.

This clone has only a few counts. CDR3 in DNA: TGTGCCAGCAGTCCGCCGAGCTACAATGAGCAGTTCTTC. Translated: CASSPPSYNEQFF. The V gene is TRBV28, the J gene TRBJ2-1; D gene unclear. The germline V and J ends were trimmed by 5 bases and 3 bases, with 8 bases remaining between them. There are 13 residues in the CDR3. Germline CDR1 and CDR2: MDHEN and SYDVKM.

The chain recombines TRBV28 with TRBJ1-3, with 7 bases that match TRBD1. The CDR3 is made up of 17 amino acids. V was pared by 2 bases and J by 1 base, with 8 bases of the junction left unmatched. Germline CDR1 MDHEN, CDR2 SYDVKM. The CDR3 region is CASSLGGGALSGNTIYF. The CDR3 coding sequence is TGTGCCAGCAGTTTAGGAGGGGGCGCGTTATCTGGAAACACCATATATTTT.